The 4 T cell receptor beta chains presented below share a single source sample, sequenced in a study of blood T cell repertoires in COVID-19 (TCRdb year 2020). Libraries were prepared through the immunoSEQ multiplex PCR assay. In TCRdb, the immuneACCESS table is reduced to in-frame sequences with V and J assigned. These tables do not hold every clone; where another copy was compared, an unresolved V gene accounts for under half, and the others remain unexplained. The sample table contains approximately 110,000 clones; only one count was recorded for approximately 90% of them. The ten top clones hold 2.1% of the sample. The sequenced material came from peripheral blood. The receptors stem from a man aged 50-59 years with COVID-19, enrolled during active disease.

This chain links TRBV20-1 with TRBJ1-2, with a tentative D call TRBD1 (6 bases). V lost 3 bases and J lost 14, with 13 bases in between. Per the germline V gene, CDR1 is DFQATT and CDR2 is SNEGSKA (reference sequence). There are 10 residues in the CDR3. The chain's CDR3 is CSAREARGTF. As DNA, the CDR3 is TGCAGTGCTAGGGAGGCGAGGGGGACCTTC.

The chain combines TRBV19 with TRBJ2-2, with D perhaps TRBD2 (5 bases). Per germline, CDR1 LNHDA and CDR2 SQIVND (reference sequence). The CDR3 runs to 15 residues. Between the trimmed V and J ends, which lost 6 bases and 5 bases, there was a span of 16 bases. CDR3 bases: TGTGCCAGTAGCTTCACGATAGCGCCAACCGGGGAGCTGTTTTTT. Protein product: CASSFTIAPTGELFF.

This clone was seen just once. The CDR3 coding sequence is TGTGCCAGCAGCTTAGAACCGGCAGGTCAGCCCCAGCATTTT. It is translated as CASSLEPAGQPQHF. The V call is TRBV11-2, the J call TRBJ1-5, with no clear D. Germline V gene lookup returns CDR1 SGHAT and CDR2 FQNNGV. CDR3 size: 14 residues. V lost 0 bases and J lost 6, with 9 bases in between.

CDR3 region: CASSPGTGGAGYTF. In nucleotides, the CDR3 is TGTGCCAGCAGTCCCGGGACAGGGGGCGCCGGCTACACCTTC. The chain employs TRBV27 and TRBJ1-2, with TRBD1 matching over 12 bases. V gave up 5 bases and J gave up 8 bases; unmatched junction bases: 6. This CDR3 is 14 amino acids long. Germline-derived CDR1 and CDR2 are MNHEY and SMNVEV (reference sequence).